This is a list of T cell receptor beta chains from one sample in a study of cytomegalovirus exposure and HLA in healthy donors. Repertoires were generated with immunoSEQ multiplex PCR, while TCRdb's copy carries only in-frame clones and drops some. The table lists roughly 99,000 clones, 55% to 85% of them singletons, with roughly 8.2% in the top ten. Source material: PBMCs. The origin of the receptors is a young man in good health and CMV-seronegative. CDR3s include the opening cysteine and the closing phenylalanine or tryptophan. Fields, in order: V gene, D gene, clone size, J gene, CDR3 protein, CDR3 DNA. The D gene is left open where the match is weak. Rows give clone size only sometimes, using once, few, many, or a class for an expanded clone.

V gene: TRBV15; D gene: -; clone size: -; J gene: TRBJ2-5; CDR3 protein: CATSRDSPYQETQYF; CDR3 DNA: TGTGCCACCAGCAGAGATAGCCCGTACCAAGAGACCCAGTACTTC
V gene: TRBV5-1; D gene: TRBD1; clone size: few; J gene: TRBJ1-1; CDR3 protein: CASSLHITGEATEAFF; CDR3 DNA: TGCGCCAGCAGCTTGCACATCACAGGGGAGGCGACTGAAGCTTTCTTT
V gene: TRBV29-1; D gene: -; clone size: -; J gene: TRBJ1-1; CDR3 protein: CSVEHRGNTEAFF; CDR3 DNA: TGCAGCGTTGAGCACCGCGGGAACACTGAAGCTTTCTTT
V gene: TRBV2; D gene: TRBD1; clone size: few; J gene: TRBJ1-2; CDR3 protein: CASTLSSTGGNYGYTF; CDR3 DNA: TGTGCCAGCACTCTGTCCTCGACAGGGGGGAACTATGGCTACACCTTC
V gene: TRBV7-2; D gene: -; clone size: -; J gene: TRBJ2-7; CDR3 protein: CASSLITGSSEQYF; CDR3 DNA: TGTGCCAGCAGCTTAATCACAGGGTCTAGCGAGCAGTACTTC
V gene: TRBV7-3; D gene: TRBD1; clone size: -; J gene: TRBJ2-7; CDR3 protein: CASSPDRGRSEQYF; CDR3 DNA: TGTGCCAGCAGCCCGGACAGGGGGAGGAGCGAGCAGTACTTC
V gene: TRBV5-1; D gene: TRBD1; clone size: -; J gene: TRBJ2-7; CDR3 protein: CASSQPGQGNYEQYF; CDR3 DNA: TGCGCCAGCAGTCAACCGGGACAGGGGAACTACGAGCAGTACTTC
V gene: TRBV10-3; D gene: TRBD1; clone size: once; J gene: TRBJ2-7; CDR3 protein: CAISGQFTGGYEQYF; CDR3 DNA: TGTGCCATCAGTGGGCAATTTACAGGGGGCTACGAGCAGTACTTC
V gene: TRBV11-1; D gene: TRBD1; clone size: -; J gene: TRBJ2-7; CDR3 protein: CASSSITGGRYEQYF; CDR3 DNA: TGTGCCAGCAGCTCCATCACAGGGGGAAGATACGAGCAGTACTTC
V gene: TRBV10-2; D gene: TRBD1; clone size: -; J gene: TRBJ2-5; CDR3 protein: CASSPGTAETQYF; CDR3 DNA: TGCGCCAGCAGTCCTGGGACAGCGGAGACCCAGTACTTC
V gene: TRBV7-2; D gene: -; clone size: -; J gene: TRBJ2-5; CDR3 protein: CASTRPGEETQYF; CDR3 DNA: TGTGCCAGCACCCGCCCGGGAGAGGAGACCCAGTACTTC
V gene: TRBV19; D gene: -; clone size: few; J gene: TRBJ2-2; CDR3 protein: CATQKGETGELFF; CDR3 DNA: TGTGCCACCCAGAAGGGGGAAACCGGGGAGCTGTTTTTT
V gene: TRBV18; D gene: -; clone size: -; J gene: TRBJ1-5; CDR3 protein: CASSEQGPSNQPQHF; CDR3 DNA: TGTGCCAGCTCAGAACAGGGCCCCAGCAATCAGCCCCAGCATTTT
V gene: TRBV28; D gene: TRBD1; clone size: -; J gene: TRBJ2-7; CDR3 protein: CASSPQGQGAPYEQYF; CDR3 DNA: TGTGCCAGCAGTCCTCAGGGACAGGGGGCCCCCTACGAGCAGTACTTC
V gene: TRBV5-1; D gene: TRBD2; clone size: few; J gene: TRBJ2-7; CDR3 protein: CASSLAGGSSYEQYF; CDR3 DNA: TGCGCCAGCAGTTTAGCGGGAGGGAGCTCCTACGAGCAGTACTTC
V gene: TRBV7-9; D gene: TRBD1; clone size: few; J gene: TRBJ1-1; CDR3 protein: CASSLGTGVGEAFF; CDR3 DNA: TGTGCCAGCAGCCTAGGGACAGGGGTGGGTGAAGCTTTCTTT
V gene: TRBV6-7; D gene: -; clone size: -; J gene: TRBJ2-7; CDR3 protein: CASSYSGGRTVYEQYF; CDR3 DNA: TGTGCCAGCAGTTACTCGGGTGGGAGGACGGTTTACGAGCAGTACTTC